Following are 12 T cell receptor beta chains from one sample sequenced in a study of T cells in Graves' hyperthyroidism and ophthalmopathy. Researchers took RNA transcripts and amplified the TCR beta CDR3 regions from them. A first-round RT-PCR of the TCR CDR3 used the HTBI primer set. Via MiXCR, TCRdb re-called the multiplex PCR reads, giving one row per CDR3 protein. The table records more than 500,000 distinct CDR3 sequences, around 15% of them present only once. Sequenced sample: blood. These receptors all come from a woman aged 40 to 49 with Graves' hyperthyroidism.

This clonotype was seen ten or more times. This chain joins TRBV13 and TRBJ2-2; D might be TRBD1 (6 bases). Trimming removed 3 bases at V and 4 bases at J, with 9 bases between. Germline V CDR1 and CDR2: PRHDT, FYEKMQ (reference sequence). CDR3 size: 14 residues. The CDR3 nucleotides read TGTGCCAGCAGCTTTTTACAGGGCACCGGGGAGCTGTTTTTT. Translated: CASSFLQGTGELFF.

This clonotype has ten or more counts. The V gene is TRBV9, the J gene TRBJ1-1; D remains ambiguous. CDR1 is SGDLS and CDR2 is YYNGEE in the germline V gene. The CDR3 is 13 residues long. V was clipped by 6 bases and J by 7 bases, with 16 bases between them. The CDR3 is CASTPSLHSEAFF. CDR3 nucleotide sequence: TGTGCCAGCACCCCCAGCCTCCACAGTGAAGCTTTCTTT.

This clonotype was observed many times. The chain links TRBV28 to TRBJ2-5; the match to TRBD2 covers 7 bases. J was trimmed by 1 base and V by 5 bases; bases with no gene match: 7. There are 15 residues in the CDR3. Germline V gene data show CDR1 as MDHEN and CDR2 as SYDVKM. The CDR3 DNA is TGTGCCAGCAGTGCCCACTCTAGCGGCCAAGAGACCCAGTACTTC. It is translated as CASSAHSSGQETQYF.

This clonotype was observed many times. This chain connects TRBV7-2 to TRBJ2-1, with 7 bases that match TRBD2. J was trimmed by 1 base and V by 3 bases; bases with no gene match: 6. From germline, CDR1 is SGHTA and CDR2 FQGNSA. The CDR3 sequence is 16 residues long. CDR3 loop: CASSFSLAVSYNEQFF. The CDR3 DNA follows: TGTGCCAGCAGCTTCAGTCTAGCGGTGTCCTACAATGAGCAGTTCTTC. The entire variable domain, with the rest obtained from reference TRBV7-2 and TRBJ2-1, is as follows: GAGVSQSPSNKVTEKGKDVELRCDPISGHTALYWYRQSLGQGLEFLIYFQGNSAPDKSGLPSDRFSAERTGGSVSTLTIQRTQQEDSAVYLCASSFSLAVSYNEQFFGPGTRLTVL.

The J gene is TRBJ2-3, the V gene TRBV4-1; 7 nucleotides match TRBD1. In germline, CDR1 is MGHRA, CDR2 YSYEKL. The J segment lost 0 bases and the V segment lost 1 base, leaving 1 base of the junction unmatched. This CDR3 comprises 15 residues. In DNA, the CDR3 is TGCGCCAGCAGCCAAGCACAGGGGAGCACAGATACGCAGTATTTT. This sequence encodes CASSQAQGSTDTQYF.

This clonotype was counted between two and nine times. The rearrangement links TRBV5-6 to TRBJ1-3; TRBD1 is a possible D gene (6 bases). Germline lookup yields CDR1 SGHDT and CDR2 YYEEEE. V gave up 1 base and J gave up 0 bases, with 17 bases separating them. The CDR3 consists of 18 residues. CDR3 protein: CASSLSGATPYSGNTIYF. The CDR3 nucleotides are TGTGCCAGCAGCTTGTCGGGGGCGACCCCATACTCTGGAAACACCATATATTTT.

This clonotype was seen a handful of times. J is TRBJ1-1 and V is TRBV29-1, with a weak D call TRBD1 (5 bases). The CDR3 totals 14 residues. The V gene's germline CDR1 is SQVTM and CDR2 ANQGSEA. V gave up 5 bases and J gave up 3 bases, with 16 bases separating them. The CDR3 is CSVSPSGGYTEAFF. CDR3 bases: TGCAGCGTTTCCCCCAGTGGGGGGTACACTGAAGCTTTCTTT.

The gene calls are TRBV19 and TRBJ2-5; 7 nucleotides align to TRBD2. The CDR3 is made up of 13 amino acids. The germline V gene has CDR1 LNHDA and CDR2 SQIVND (reference sequence). After removal of 5 bases from V and 3 bases from J, the junction contained 3 bases not matched to a gene. This CDR3 is CASSGSGEETQYF. CDR3 nucleotide sequence: TGTGCCAGTAGTGGGAGCGGGGAAGAGACCCAGTACTTC.

This clonotype was observed at least ten times. V is TRBV18 and J is TRBJ2-7; TRBD1 might be the D (5 bases). V lost 2 bases, J lost 5 bases, and 7 bases lay in between. Germline V lookup: CDR1 KGHSH, CDR2 LQKENI. The CDR3 consists of 12 residues. CDR3 residues: CASSPGANEQYF. The CDR3 bases are TGTGCCAGCTCACCAGGGGCCAACGAGCAGTACTTC.

In its sample, this clonotype was seen many times. V gene TRBV27 combines with J gene TRBJ1-5; D is undetermined. CDR1 is MNHEY, CDR2 SMNVEV, per germline (reference sequence). CDR3 length equals 12 residues. Trimming pared 6 bases from V and 9 bases from J, leaving 12 bases between. The CDR3 loop reads CASRHLLGPQHF. CDR3 DNA: TGTGCCAGCAGACATCTACTGGGGCCCCAGCATTTT.

There are many counts of this clonotype. The rearrangement links TRBV12-3 or TRBV12-4 to TRBJ1-2, with a weak D call TRBD1 (6 bases). Trimming stripped 6 bases from V and 6 bases from J, with 14 bases between. The CDR3 length is 13 residues. The CDR3 DNA sequence: TGTGCCAGCAGACAACAGGGAGAGCATGGCTACACCTTC. The encoded protein is CASRQQGEHGYTF.

V and J are TRBV29-1 and TRBJ2-2; D uncertain. The ends were cut back, 2 bases at V and 3 bases at J, with 4 bases in the middle. Per germline, CDR1 SQVTM and CDR2 ANQGSEA. CDR3 size: 12 residues. CDR3 in DNA: TGCAGCGTTGAATGGGACACCGGGGAGCTGTTTTTT. The encoded protein is CSVEWDTGELFF.